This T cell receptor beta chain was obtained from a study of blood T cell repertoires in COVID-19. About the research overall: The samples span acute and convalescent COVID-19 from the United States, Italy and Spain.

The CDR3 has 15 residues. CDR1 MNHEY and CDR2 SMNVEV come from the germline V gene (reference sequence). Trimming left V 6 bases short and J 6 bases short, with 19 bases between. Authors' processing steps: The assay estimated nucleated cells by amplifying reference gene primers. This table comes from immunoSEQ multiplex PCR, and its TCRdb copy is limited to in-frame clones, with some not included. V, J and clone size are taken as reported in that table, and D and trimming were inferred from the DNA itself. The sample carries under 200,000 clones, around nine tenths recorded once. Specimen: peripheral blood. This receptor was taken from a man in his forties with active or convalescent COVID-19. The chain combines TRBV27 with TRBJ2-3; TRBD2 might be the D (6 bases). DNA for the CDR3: TGTGCCAGCAGCCAAACTAGCAGTTATGGGGATACGCAGTATTTT. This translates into CASSQTSSYGDTQYF.